The clone carrying this T cell receptor (beta chain) has more than one count but fewer than ten. This record comes from a study of T-cell reconstitution after alpha-beta-depleted transplantation in children. Preparation of the TCRbeta library involved a method that used unique molecular identifiers. Using its own MiXCR run on the PCR reads, TCRdb lists one record per CDR3 protein. Of 610,000 or so distinct CDR3 sequences listed, 27% are singletons. The sample was PBMCs, taken before TCRalphabeta/CD19-depleted stem cell transplant. The clonotype was recovered from a boy in the first two years of life with Wiskott-Aldrich syndrome, due to receive a stem cell transplant.

The CDR3 bases are TGTGCCAGCAGCGGGGGGGGACTGAACACAGATACGCAGTATTTT. It yields the protein CASSGGGLNTDTQYF. The chain carries TRBV28 and TRBJ2-3, with TRBD2 identical over 8 bases. Germline V gene sequence: CDR1 MDHEN, CDR2 SYDVKM. J lost 2 bases, V lost 6 bases, and 7 bases had no gene match. This CDR3 spans 15 amino acids.